Reported below is one TCR beta chain. Patients from Seattle were sampled longitudinally, starting during active infection. The data are from a study of blood T cell repertoires in COVID-19. The wider study: Acute and convalescent COVID-19 samples came from the United States, Italy and Spain. PBMCs, B-cell-depleted T cells, or T cells provided the cDNA or gDNA that made up the material.

There are 13 residues in the CDR3. Trimming left V 0 bases short and J 6 bases short, with 6 bases between. The germline gives CDR1 LGHNA, CDR2 YSLEER. In the authors' workflow: Amplified reference gene primers provided the basis for estimating nucleated cell counts. The method was immunoSEQ multiplex PCR; TCRdb's version includes in-frame clones alone and lacks a portion of them. The V and J calls and the clone size are those of that table, but D and trimming were determined from the DNA. In the table there are about 230,000 clones, 90% of which are singletons. The V gene is TRBV4-3, the J gene TRBJ2-1; D ambiguous. This receptor was obtained from a man aged 25-45 years with COVID-19, enrolled during active disease. Material for sequencing was peripheral blood. The CDR3 DNA sequence: TGCGCCAGCAGCCAAGACCCCGGCAATGAGCAGTTCTTC. Protein sequence: CASSQDPGNEQFF.